The sequence of this TCR beta chain was determined in a study of blood T cell repertoires in COVID-19. The CDR3 runs to 15 residues. Trimming took off 4 bases at V and 0 bases at J, with 10 bases between the two ends. In germline, CDR1 is SGHKS, CDR2 YYEKEE (reference sequence). In the study's own analysis: Estimated nucleated cell counts came from reference gene primer amplification. Only in-frame clones appear in the TCRdb table, and some are missing; sequencing was by immunoSEQ multiplex PCR. The V and J calls and clone size come from that table; D and trimming were worked out from the DNA. The sample holds some 220,000 clones, 75% to 90% seen once.

This TCR derives from a woman in her late teens or twenties in a cohort exposed to, infected with or recovered from COVID-19 (not recorded which). The sequencing input was PBMCs or T cells enriched from blood (not recorded which). This chain links TRBV5-5 with TRBJ1-4; possible D gene TRBD1, 6 bases. CDR3 loop: CASSPRTATNEKLFF. CDR3 DNA sequence: TGTGCCAGCAGCCCCCGGACAGCAACTAATGAAAAACTGTTTTTT. The variable domain in full, completed from reference TRBV5-5 and TRBJ1-4, reads DAGVTQSPTHLIKTRGQQVTLRCSPISGHKSVSWYQQVLGQGPQFIFQYYEKEERGRGNFPDRFSARQFPNYSSELNVNALLLGDSALYLCASSPRTATNEKLFFGSGTQLSVL.